Below are 15 T cell receptor beta chains sequenced from a single sample in a study of shared clonotypes between healthy human individuals. Assay: immunoSEQ multiplex PCR; the TCRdb copy retains only in-frame clones and omits some. The data contain about 2.4 million clones, 93% of them singletons. The sequenced sample was naive CD4+ T cells from PBMCs. Subset in this sample: CD45RA+ positively selected. The receptors derive from a man in his late teens or twenties in good health. Some clones in this sample may be carry-over from other donors' samples.

CDR3 protein: CASSQQGPGPLRNQPQHF. CDR3 DNA sequence: TGTGCCAGCAGTCAACAGGGACCAGGCCCCCTTCGCAATCAGCCCCAGCATTTT. V and J are TRBV2 and TRBJ1-5, with D perhaps matching TRBD1 (6 bases). This CDR3 is built from 18 residues. Trimming removed 5 bases at V and 2 bases at J, with 22 bases between. Germline CDR1 SNHLY, CDR2 FYNNEI.

The chain employs TRBV4-3 and TRBJ2-7; maybe TRBD1 (6 bases). The germline V and J ends were trimmed by 0 bases and 1 base, with 16 bases remaining between them. Germline loops: CDR1 LGHNA, CDR2 YSLEER. CDR3 length: 17 residues. The CDR3 region is CASSQDEGRGLSYEQYF. The CDR3 nucleotides are TGCGCCAGCAGCCAAGATGAGGGCAGGGGCCTGTCCTACGAGCAGTACTTC.

The rearrangement links TRBV19 to TRBJ1-5; no firm D call. Germline V gene data show CDR1 as LNHDA and CDR2 as SQIVND (reference sequence). Trimming pared 8 bases from V and 2 bases from J, leaving 10 bases between. The CDR3 has 13 amino acids. The chain's CDR3 is CASQDRGNQPQHF. CDR3 nucleotides: TGTGCCAGTCAGGACCGTGGCAATCAGCCCCAGCATTTT. Filled out from reference TRBV19 and TRBJ1-5, the complete variable domain reads DGGITQSPKYLFRKEGQNVTLSCEQNLNHDAMYWYRQDPGQGLRLIYYSQIVNDFQKGDIAEGYSVSREKKESFPLTVTSAQKNPTAFYLCASQDRGNQPQHFGDGTRLSIL.

The chain employs TRBV30 and TRBJ1-1, with 8 nucleotides matching TRBD1. CDR1 is GTSNPN, CDR2 SVGIG, per germline (reference sequence). CDR3 length: 13 amino acids. V lost 3 bases to trimming and J lost 10 bases; unmatched junction nucleotides: 10. CDR3 coding DNA: TGTGCCTGGAGCGAGGGGACAGGTAACCGAGCTTTCTTT. Its translation is CAWSEGTGNRAFF.

This clone appeared once. This chain connects TRBV28 to TRBJ1-1; the D gene is possibly TRBD1 (5 bases). Germline values: CDR1 MDHEN, CDR2 SYDVKM. The CDR3 has 12 residues. Trimming removed 6 bases at V and 9 bases at J, with 14 bases between. CDR3 residues: CASSPTGRKAFF. The DNA for the CDR3 is TGTGCCAGCAGCCCAACAGGAAGAAAAGCTTTCTTT.

The chain links TRBV7-2 to TRBJ2-1, with TRBD2 matching 12 bases. CDR1 SGHTA and CDR2 FQGNSA come from the germline V gene. There are 19 residues in the CDR3. The V gene end was trimmed by 5 bases and the J gene end by 0 bases; junction bases not matched to a gene: 11. The CDR3 here is CASSPVGTSGLSSYNEQFF. The CDR3 nucleotides read TGTGCCAGCAGCCCCGTAGGGACTAGCGGGCTGAGCTCCTACAATGAGCAGTTCTTC.

V and J are TRBV28 and TRBJ2-3; no definite D call. The CDR3 consists of 15 residues. V was pared by 4 bases and J by 1 base, with 12 bases between. Germline-derived CDR1 and CDR2 are MDHEN and SYDVKM. Written as DNA, the CDR3 is TGTGCCAGCAGTTCCGCAGGAATTCGCACAGATACGCAGTATTTT. Protein: CASSSAGIRTDTQYF.

The chain couples TRBV15 to TRBJ2-7; D is uncertain. Per germline, CDR1 LNHNV and CDR2 YYDKDF (reference sequence). The CDR3 extends over 12 amino acids. V was cut by 1 base and J by 6 bases, with 7 bases left in between. CDR3 residues: CATSRAYREQYF. The DNA for the CDR3 is TGTGCCACCAGCAGAGCCTACCGCGAGCAGTACTTC. Full variable domain (rest looked up from reference TRBV15 and TRBJ2-7): DAMVIQNPRYQVTQFGKPVTLSCSQTLNHNVMYWYQQKSSQAPKLLFHYYDKDFNNEADTPDNFQSRRPNTSFCFLDIRSPGLGDTAMYLCATSRAYREQYFGPGTRLTVT.

In its sample, this clone was seen once. V usage is TRBV28 and J usage is TRBJ2-7; possibly TRBD1 for D (6 bases). The ends were cut back, 7 bases at V and 2 bases at J, with 18 bases in the middle. The CDR3 covers 15 residues. CDR1 and CDR2 (germline): MDHEN, SYDVKM. This CDR3 reads CASNPNGQWTYEQYF. Written as DNA, the CDR3 is TGTGCCAGCAACCCGAATGGACAGTGGACCTACGAGCAGTACTTC.

V and J are TRBV9 and TRBJ2-3; D tentatively reads TRBD1 or TRBD2 (6 bases each). Germline CDR1 is SGDLS and CDR2 is YYNGEE. The CDR3 runs 12 residues. Trimming took 8 bases from V and 4 from J, leaving 11 bases between them. The CDR3 region is CASRGAADTQYF. CDR3 DNA sequence: TGTGCCAGTAGGGGGGCGGCAGATACGCAGTATTTT.

Comments on this clone: This CDR3 is also generated by other DNA sequences in the sample. This chain joins TRBV7-3 and TRBJ2-2; D call uncertain. Trimming left V 5 bases short and J 2 bases short, with 6 bases between. Looked up from germline, CDR1 is SGHTA and CDR2 is FQGTGA. CDR3 length equals 13 residues. CDR3 loop: CASSLGNTGELFF. CDR3 DNA sequence: TGTGCCAGCAGCCTCGGTAACACCGGGGAGCTGTTTTTT. The whole variable domain, filled in from reference TRBV7-3 and TRBJ2-2, reads GAGVSQTPSNKVTEKGKYVELRCDPISGHTALYWYRQSLGQGPEFLIYFQGTGAADDSGLPNDRFFAVRPEGSVSTLKIQRTERGDSAVYLCASSLGNTGELFFGEGSRLTVL.

This clone was recorded a few times. V gene TRBV30 combines with J gene TRBJ1-4; possible D gene TRBD1, 5 bases. Per germline, CDR1 GTSNPN and CDR2 SVGIG (reference sequence). Trimming stripped 0 bases from V and 8 bases from J, with 19 bases between. This CDR3 spans 16 amino acids. The chain's CDR3 is CAWSVRLRARREKLFF. In DNA form, the CDR3 reads TGTGCCTGGAGTGTACGTCTCAGGGCCCGAAGGGAAAAACTGTTTTTT.

The V and J genes are TRBV2 and TRBJ2-1; TRBD2 is a possible D gene (5 bases). The germline V gene encodes CDR1 SNHLY and CDR2 FYNNEI. The CDR3 loop spans 13 amino acids. V dropped 6 bases and J dropped 9 bases, with 15 bases sitting between them. The CDR3 protein is CASSDRESVEQFF. The DNA of the CDR3 is TGTGCCAGCAGCGATCGGGAATCAGTTGAGCAGTTCTTC.

V and J are TRBV2 and TRBJ2-7; 7 nucleotides match TRBD1. This CDR3 contains 15 residues. CDR1 and CDR2 from the germline V gene are SNHLY and FYNNEI. Trimming took 4 bases from V and 1 from J; bases not matched to a gene: 7. This chain's CDR3 is CASSGTGGVSYEQYF. The DNA for the CDR3 is TGTGCCAGCAGTGGGACAGGAGGTGTTTCCTACGAGCAGTACTTC.

V and J are TRBV25-1 and TRBJ2-5; the D gene is possibly TRBD2 (6 bases). Germline V gene sequence: CDR1 MGHDK, CDR2 SYGVNS. V dropped 7 bases and J dropped 5 bases, with 17 bases sitting between them. The CDR3 extends over 14 amino acids. CDR3: CASMSPGVGETQYF. CDR3 nucleotide sequence: TGTGCCAGCATGAGTCCGGGGGTAGGGGAGACCCAGTACTTC.